This T cell receptor beta chain was captured by sequencing in a study of vaccination effects on CD4 cells after COVID-19. Study at large: Either the mRNA-1273 or the BNT162b2 vaccine was given to participants as two doses.

Assay used: immunoSEQ multiplex PCR; TCRdb lists only in-frame clones, some missing. The table records around 30,000 clones, 65% to 75% of them present only once. The J segment lost 4 bases and the V segment lost 9 bases, leaving 3 bases of the junction unmatched. CDR3 size: 14 residues. Germline lookup yields CDR1 LNHDA and CDR2 SQIVND (reference sequence). Prior to sequencing, the ViraFEST assay stimulated PBMC with viral peptide pools, which expanded the antigen-specific CD4+ T cells. Scientists isolated CD4+ T cells after a roughly 10-day culture period ended. A positive SARS-CoV-2 PCR test fell between March and December 2020. On this clone: As yet, its antigen is unknown.

Study-wide points: The post-vaccine spike-reactive clones of convalescents showed a predominance of new vaccine-induced clones.

This sample comprised CD4+ T cells from PBMCs cultured with SARS-CoV-2 spike peptides, obtained before COVID-19 vaccination. This chain links TRBV19 with TRBJ2-5; 15 bases match TRBD2. The TCR comes from a human donor who had a prior SARS-CoV-2 infection. The CDR3 protein is CASGLAGGRETQYF. Here the CDR3 DNA reads TGTGCCAGCGGACTAGCGGGAGGGCGAGAGACCCAGTACTTC.